The sequence of this T cell receptor beta chain was determined in a study of OX40 agonist ivuxolimab in advanced cancers. General observations from the study: Some patients without response likewise showed low normalized clonal expansion. Compared with CD4+, CD8+ T cells on average had more expanded clones. The expanded peripheral T cells' antigen specificity was not determined. At 0.1 to 3.0 mg/kg and by week 6, CD4+ and CD8+ T cells in the blood had expanded clonally.

This clone has only one observation. Antigen specificity is unknown. TCRdb's table, derived via immunoSEQ multiplex PCR, lists solely in-frame clones and lacks some. The repertoire has approximately 12,000 clones, 75% to 90% of them found once; the top ten carry approximately 25%. The sequences come from CD4+ or CD8+ T cells sorted from blood, collected in a trial of the OX40 agonist ivuxolimab. The clonotype comes from an adult with an advanced solid tumor such as melanoma, head and neck, liver or kidney cancer.

CDR3 coding DNA: TGTGCCTGGTGTACCGGGACTACCTCCTACGAGCAGTACTTC. Amino acid sequence: CAWCTGTTSYEQYF. The rearrangement uses TRBV30 and TRBJ2-7; TRBD2 matches 7 bases. CDR1 is GTSNPN, CDR2 SVGIG, per germline (reference sequence). The CDR3 has 14 residues. The trim removed 5 bases at V and 0 bases at J, leaving 7 bases unmatched.